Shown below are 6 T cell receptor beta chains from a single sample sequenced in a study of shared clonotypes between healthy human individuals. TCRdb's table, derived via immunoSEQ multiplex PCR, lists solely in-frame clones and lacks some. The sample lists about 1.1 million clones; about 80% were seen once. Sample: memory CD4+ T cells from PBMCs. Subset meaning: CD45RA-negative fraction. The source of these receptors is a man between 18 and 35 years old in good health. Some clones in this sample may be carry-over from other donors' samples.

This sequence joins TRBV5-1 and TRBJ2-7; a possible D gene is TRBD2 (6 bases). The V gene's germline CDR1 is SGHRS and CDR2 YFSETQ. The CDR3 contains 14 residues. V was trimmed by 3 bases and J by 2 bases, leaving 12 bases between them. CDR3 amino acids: CASSSRAGTYEQYF. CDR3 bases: TGCGCCAGCAGCTCTAGGGCGGGAACCTACGAGCAGTACTTC.

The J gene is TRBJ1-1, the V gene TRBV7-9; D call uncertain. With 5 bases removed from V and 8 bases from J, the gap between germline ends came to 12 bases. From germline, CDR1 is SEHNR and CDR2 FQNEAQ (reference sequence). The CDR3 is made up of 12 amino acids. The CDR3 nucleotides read TGTGCCAGCAGCCTAAGGGCGGTAGAAGCTTTCTTT. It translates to CASSLRAVEAFF.

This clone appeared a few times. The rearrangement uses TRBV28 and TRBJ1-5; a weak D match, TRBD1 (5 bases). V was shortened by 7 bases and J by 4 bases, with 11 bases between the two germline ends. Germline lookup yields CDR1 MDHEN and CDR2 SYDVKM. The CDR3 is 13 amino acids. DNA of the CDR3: TGTGCCAGCAAAACAGGTTCAAATCAGCCCCAGCATTTT. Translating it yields CASKTGSNQPQHF. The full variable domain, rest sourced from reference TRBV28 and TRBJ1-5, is DVKVTQSSRYLVKRTGEKVFLECVQDMDHENMFWYRQDPGLGLRLIYFSYDVKMKEKGDIPEGYSVSREKKERFSLILESASTNQTSMYLCASKTGSNQPQHFGDGTRLSIL.

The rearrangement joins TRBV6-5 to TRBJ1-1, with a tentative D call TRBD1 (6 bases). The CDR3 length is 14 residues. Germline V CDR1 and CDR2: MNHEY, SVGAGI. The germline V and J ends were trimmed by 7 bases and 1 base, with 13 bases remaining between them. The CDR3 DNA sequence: TGTGCCAGCAAAAACAGGGAACCGAACACTGAAGCTTTCTTT. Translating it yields CASKNREPNTEAFF.

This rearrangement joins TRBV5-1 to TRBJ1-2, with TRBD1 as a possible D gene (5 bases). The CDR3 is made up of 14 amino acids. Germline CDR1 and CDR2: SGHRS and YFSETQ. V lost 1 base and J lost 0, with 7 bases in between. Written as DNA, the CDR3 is TGCGCCAGCAGCTTGCTACAGGCTAACTATGGCTACACCTTC. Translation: CASSLLQANYGYTF.

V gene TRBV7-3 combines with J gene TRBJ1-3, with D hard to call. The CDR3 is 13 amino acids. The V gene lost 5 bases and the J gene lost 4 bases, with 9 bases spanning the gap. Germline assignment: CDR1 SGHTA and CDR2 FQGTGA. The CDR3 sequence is CASSPLRGNTIYF. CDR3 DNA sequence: TGTGCCAGCAGCCCGCTGCGGGGAAACACCATATATTTT.